A single T cell receptor beta chain is shown here with its context. The data were obtained in a study of blood T cell repertoires in COVID-19. About the research overall: Spain, Italy and the United States supplied samples that represented acute and convalescent COVID-19. T cells, B-cell-depleted T cells, or PBMCs supplied cDNA or gDNA.

Germline V gene lookup returns CDR1 MRHNA and CDR2 SNTAGT. V was cut by 0 bases and J by 3 bases, with 21 bases left in between. The CDR3 consists of 18 residues. Repertoires were generated with immunoSEQ multiplex PCR, while TCRdb's copy carries only in-frame clones and drops some. In the table there are 80,000 or so clones, around nine tenths of which are singletons. The sequence was collected from a woman aged 60 to 75 with acute or convalescent COVID-19. The chain uses TRBV6-4 and TRBJ2-7; perhaps TRBD2 as D (6 bases). Material for sequencing was peripheral blood. CDR3 sequence (DNA): TGTGCCAGCAGTGACTCGAAGCCGGCGGGAACAAGGCACTACGAGCAGTACTTC. It codes for CASSDSKPAGTRHYEQYF.